The 31 T cell receptor beta chains in this list originate from one sample, sequenced in a study of shared clonotypes between healthy human individuals. Repertoires were generated with immunoSEQ multiplex PCR, while TCRdb's copy carries only in-frame clones and drops some. The data hold about 100,000 clones, with roughly 45% observed a single time. Sequenced material: PBMCs. Receptors originate from a woman in her thirties or forties in good health. Some clones in this sample may be carry-over from other donors' samples.

The CDR3 region has the DNA TGCAGCGTTGCTGCGGATTACAATGAGCAGTTCTTC. It translates to CSVAADYNEQFF. This chain joins TRBV29-1 and TRBJ2-1, with no clear D. Germline V gene sequence: CDR1 SQVTM, CDR2 ANQGSEA. The CDR3 extends over 12 amino acids. Trimming took 4 bases from V and 4 from J, leaving 8 bases between them.

In the case of this clone: One base away lies a much larger clone, so this may be a sequencing read error. The chain couples TRBV7-3 to TRBJ2-3, with 12 positions matching TRBD2. This CDR3 is 15 amino acids long. With 5 bases clipped from V and 3 bases from J, the junction kept 3 bases outside the gene matches. Germline CDR1 reads SGHTA; CDR2 reads FQGTGA. This chain's CDR3 is CASSQTSGRTDTQYF. The DNA for the CDR3 is TGTGCCAGCAGCCAGACTAGCGGGAGAACAGATACGCAGTATTTT.

This clone was seen ten or more times. V gene TRBV25-1 combines with J gene TRBJ2-1; 10 positions agree with TRBD2. The ends lost 4 bases at V and 9 bases at J; junction bases unmatched: 6. The CDR3 runs to 14 residues. CDR1 is MGHDK, CDR2 SYGVNS, per germline. In DNA, the CDR3 is TGTGCCAGCAGTGGGGGACTAGCGACCAGTGAGCAGTTCTTC. Protein: CASSGGLATSEQFF.

The V and J genes are TRBV14 and TRBJ1-5, with TRBD1 matching 12 bases. Germline V CDR1 and CDR2: SGHDN, FVKESK. The length of the CDR3 is 13 residues. J was trimmed by 11 bases and V by 5 bases; bases with no gene match: 4. The CDR3 DNA sequence: TGTGCCAGCAGCTTGGGACAGGGGGCGACCCAGCATTTT. It encodes CASSLGQGATQHF.

As concerns this clone: A far larger clone lies a single base away; this is likely a read error. This CDR3 is also generated by other DNA sequences in the sample. This rearrangement joins TRBV30 to TRBJ1-1; no reliable D call. This CDR3 has 14 amino acids. Germline assignment: CDR1 GTSNPN and CDR2 SVGIG (reference sequence). The V end was cut by 0 bases, the J end by 3 bases, with 11 bases between. The CDR3 is CAWSVGLWDTEAFF. The CDR3 DNA sequence: TGTGCCTGGAGTGTTGGACTCTGGGACACTGAAGCTTTCTTT.

This clone was seen a few times. Germline is not matched at one junction end, which may reflect a read error. At the DNA level, this CDR3 is encoded by other sequences in the same sample as well. J is TRBJ1-2 and V is TRBV29-1; D is ambiguous. This CDR3 is 12 amino acids long. CDR1 SQVTM and CDR2 ANQGSEA come from the germline V gene. The CDR3 region is CSARDSNYGYTF. CDR3 coding DNA: TGCAGCGCTAGGGATAGTAACTATGGTTACACCTTC.

The chain carries TRBV30 and TRBJ2-5; D is uncertain. Between the trimmed V and J ends, which lost 0 bases and 3 bases, there was a span of 8 bases. Germline V gene lookup returns CDR1 GTSNPN and CDR2 SVGIG (reference sequence). The CDR3 length is 13 residues. CDR3 region: CAWSVRRKETQYF. The CDR3 DNA is TGTGCCTGGAGTGTACGCCGGAAAGAGACCCAGTACTTC.

The chain uses TRBV6-4 and TRBJ2-1; 7 nucleotides agree with TRBD2. V dropped 3 bases and J dropped 4; count of bases not matched to a gene: 3. Germline V CDR1 and CDR2: MRHNA, SNTAGT. The CDR3 extends over 14 amino acids. The DNA for the CDR3 is TGTGCCAGCAGTGATATAGCGGGTTACAATGAGCAGTTCTTC. Its translation: CASSDIAGYNEQFF.

The gene calls are TRBV5-1 and TRBJ2-2; D unresolved. Per germline, CDR1 SGHRS and CDR2 YFSETQ. This CDR3 contains 13 residues. The germline V and J ends were trimmed by 0 bases and 5 bases, with 5 bases remaining between them. Here the CDR3 reads CASSLAVTGELFF. CDR3 in DNA: TGCGCCAGCAGCTTGGCCGTAACCGGGGAGCTGTTTTTT.

This clone was counted a single time. The chain is built from TRBV4-3 and TRBJ2-5; possibly TRBD1 or TRBD2 for D (7 bases each). Matching the DNA end better, TRBJ2-7 makes the J call doubtful. Germline CDR1 and CDR2: LGHNA and YSLEER. The CDR3 consists of 13 residues. DNA of the CDR3: TGCGCCAGCAGCCCAGGGGGGGTCTACGAGCAGTACTTC. As protein: CASSPGGVYEQYF.

V is TRBV2 and J is TRBJ2-1; no firm D call. Trimming removed 8 bases at V and 9 bases at J, with 14 bases between. The CDR3 extends over 12 amino acids. The V gene's germline CDR1 is SNHLY and CDR2 FYNNEI. The CDR3 nucleotides read TGTGCCAGCCGGCCCAGTCTCAGTGAGCAGTTCTTC. This gives the protein CASRPSLSEQFF.

Sample share makes this clone medium-sized (0.01 to 0.1%). This chain joins TRBV1 and TRBJ1-1; the D call of TRBD1 is as the table states it, not checked on the DNA. TRBV1 is noted as a pseudogene. This CDR3 spans 15 amino acids. CDR3: CTSSQEDRENTEAFF. CDR3 nucleotide sequence: TGCACCAGCAGCCAAGAAGACAGGGAGAACACTGAAGCTTTCTTT.

The chain carries TRBV7-8 and TRBJ2-7; no clear D. Per the germline V gene, CDR1 is SGHVS and CDR2 is FQNEAQ. The V end was cut by 5 bases, the J end by 0 bases, with 5 bases between. The CDR3 is made up of 12 amino acids. The CDR3 sequence is CASSMSSYEQYF. DNA of the CDR3: TGTGCCAGCAGCATGAGCTCCTACGAGCAGTACTTC.

The V and J genes are TRBV28 and TRBJ2-1; 10 bases agree with TRBD2. The CDR3 covers 16 residues. Germline CDR1 MDHEN, CDR2 SYDVKM. The junction had 7 bases not matched to a gene; V was cut back by 6 bases and J by 2 bases. The CDR3 DNA reads TGTGCCAGCAGCCGGACTAGCGGACCAGCCTACAATGAGCAGTTCTTC. Translating it yields CASSRTSGPAYNEQFF.

This clone has just a few counts. The V and J genes are TRBV15 and TRBJ2-1, with D tentatively TRBD1 or TRBD2 (5 bases each). Trimming cost V 0 bases and J 12 bases, with 12 bases left between them. Germline V gene lookup returns CDR1 LNHNV and CDR2 YYDKDF (reference sequence). This CDR3 spans 13 amino acids. The CDR3: CATSRDEGRGQFF. The CDR3 DNA reads TGTGCCACCAGCAGAGATGAGGGGCGCGGGCAGTTCTTC.

This chain joins TRBV5-4 and TRBJ1-4, with TRBD1 identical over 7 bases. After removal of 3 bases from V and 8 bases from J, the junction contained 1 base not matched to a gene. The CDR3 is 12 residues long. The V gene's germline CDR1 is SGHNT and CDR2 YYREEE (reference sequence). The CDR3: CASSSRGEKLFF. The CDR3 DNA reads TGTGCCAGCAGCTCCAGGGGGGAAAAACTGTTTTTT.

The chain uses TRBV7-9 and TRBJ2-5, with D possibly being TRBD2 (6 bases). The end of the DNA is better explained by TRBJ2-7, so the J call may be wrong. The germline gives CDR1 SEHNR, CDR2 FQNEAQ (reference sequence). This CDR3 comprises 15 residues. The CDR3 bases are TGTGCCAGCAGCTTAGCTAGCGGAGGATCCTACGAGCAGTACTTC. This translates into CASSLASGGSYEQYF.

In the case of this clone: This may arise from a read error, as a much more abundant clone is one base away. The chain joins TRBV25-1 to TRBJ2-5; 9 bases are shared with TRBD1. This CDR3 has 16 residues. Germline V gives CDR1 MGHDK, CDR2 SYGVNS. In nucleotides, the CDR3 is TGTGCCGGCAGTGTGGCCGGGACAGGGTACCAAGAGACCCAGTACTTC. Its protein is CAGSVAGTGYQETQYF. The full variable domain, in which reference TRBV25-1 and TRBJ2-5 provide the parts outside the CDR3, is EADIYQTPRYLVIGTGKKITLECSQTMGHDKMYWYQQDPGMELHLIHYSYGVNSTEKGDLSSESTVSRIRTEHFPLTLESARPSHTSQYLCAGSVAGTGYQETQYFGPGTRLLVL.

A note on this clone: Since a much larger clone is just one base distant, this may be a read error. The chain links TRBV6-4 to TRBJ2-2, with D possibly matching TRBD1 (6 bases). In germline, CDR1 is MRHNA, CDR2 SNTAGT. CDR3 length equals 15 residues. CDR3 sequence reads: CAGSTTGDNTGELFF. The CDR3 DNA reads as TGTGCCGGCAGTACGACAGGAGATAACACCGGGGAGCTGTTTTTT.

This clone appeared many times. The CDR3 protein is CASSTPGRKNTEAFF. As DNA, the CDR3 is TGTGCCAGCAGCACCCCGGGACGGAAGAACACTGAAGCTTTCTTT. The chain joins TRBV11-2 to TRBJ1-1; tentative D call: TRBD1 (5 bases). V was clipped by 5 bases and J by 1 base, with 14 bases between them. The CDR3 covers 15 residues. Germline V CDR1 and CDR2: SGHAT, FQNNGV.

This clone was seen only a few times. This chain connects TRBV6-1 to TRBJ2-7; a possible D gene is TRBD1 (5 bases). The germline V gene has CDR1 MNHNS and CDR2 SASEGT. The CDR3 loop spans 13 amino acids. Trimming took off 4 bases at V and 7 bases at J, with 14 bases between the two ends. CDR3 in DNA: TGTGCCAGCAGTGTAGAGTACCAGGGAGAGCAGTACTTC. It codes for CASSVEYQGEQYF.

The chain recombines TRBV7-9 with TRBJ1-1, with 9 bases identical to TRBD1. CDR1 is SEHNR, CDR2 FQNEAQ, per germline (reference sequence). J was trimmed by 5 bases and V by 5 bases; bases with no gene match: 6. The CDR3 consists of 14 residues. DNA of the CDR3: TGTGCCAGCAGCCGTCGGACAGGGGAAACTGAAGCTTTCTTT. This encodes CASSRRTGETEAFF.

In this sample, this clone turned up once. One base separates it from a far larger clone, so it is likely a read error. This sequence joins TRBV4-1 and TRBJ1-1; D possibly corresponds to TRBD1 (5 bases). V lost 0 bases and J lost 6, with 17 bases in between. This CDR3 has 16 amino acids. CDR1 and CDR2 from the germline V gene are MGHRA and YSYEKL. For the CDR3, the DNA is TGCGCCAGCAGCCAAGATTGGGGGACGGTGGACGCTGAAGCTTTCTTT. Translation: CASSQDWGTVDAEAFF.

This clone has at least ten counts. V is TRBV7-9 and J is TRBJ2-2, with D maybe TRBD1 (5 bases). CDR1 and CDR2 (germline): SEHNR, FQNEAQ (reference sequence). Trimming stripped 1 base from V and 2 bases from J, with 17 bases between. The CDR3 runs 18 residues. The CDR3 is CASSLGAWGSPNTGELFF. In DNA, the CDR3 is TGTGCCAGCAGCTTAGGTGCGTGGGGCAGCCCCAACACCGGGGAGCTGTTTTTT.

Of note for this clone: Additional DNA sequences in this sample encode the identical CDR3. The V and J genes are TRBV15 and TRBJ1-4; D ambiguous. V shed 0 bases and J shed 8 bases, with 7 bases lying between them. CDR3 length equals 13 residues. Germline V CDR1 and CDR2: LNHNV, YYDKDF (reference sequence). CDR3 sequence: CATSRDLGEKLFF. CDR3 bases: TGTGCCACCAGCAGAGATCTCGGAGAAAAACTGTTTTTT.

Ten or more counts support this clone. The V call is TRBV30, the J call TRBJ2-3; D is possibly TRBD2 (6 bases). Germline V gene lookup returns CDR1 GTSNPN and CDR2 SVGIG (reference sequence). Trimming removed 4 bases from V and 1 base from J, with 12 bases in between. The CDR3 spans 14 residues. CDR3 residues: CAWTGTPGTDTQYF. The CDR3 DNA reads TGTGCCTGGACCGGGACTCCCGGCACAGATACGCAGTATTTT.

The rearrangement uses TRBV28 and TRBJ1-2; D perhaps matches TRBD1 (5 bases). CDR1 is MDHEN and CDR2 is SYDVKM in the germline V gene. The CDR3 is 16 amino acids. Trimming cost V 4 bases and J 4 bases, with 19 bases left between them. The CDR3 region has the DNA TGTGCCAGCAGTTCAGGGACCGGGACCGCTCCCTATGGCTACACCTTC. Translation gives CASSSGTGTAPYGYTF.

In its sample, this clone was seen many times. This rearrangement joins TRBV6-6 to TRBJ2-6; D may be TRBD1 (6 bases). The CDR3 is 15 amino acids. The germline V gene encodes CDR1 MNHNY and CDR2 SVGAGI (reference sequence). V was trimmed by 2 bases and J by 2 bases, leaving 7 bases between them. The CDR3 region is CASSYEGAGANVLTF. Written as DNA, the CDR3 is TGTGCCAGCAGTTACGAGGGGGCTGGGGCCAACGTCCTGACTTTC.

This clone was seen more than once but under ten times. CDR3 bases: TGTGCCAGCAGTTTTGGAAGACAGGGAGGGCAGTACTTC. Translated, it gives CASSFGRQGGQYF. V and J are TRBV27 and TRBJ2-7; possible D gene TRBD1, 7 bases. Germline V lookup: CDR1 MNHEY, CDR2 SMNVEV (reference sequence). The CDR3 is 13 residues long. Trimming left V 3 bases short and J 9 bases short, with 15 bases between.

The chain carries TRBV11-3 and TRBJ2-3, with a tentative D call TRBD2 (5 bases). Trimming cost V 4 bases and J 0 bases, with 8 bases left between them. Germline V lookup: CDR1 SGHNT, CDR2 YENEEA. This CDR3 contains 14 residues. The CDR3 spells CASSYRTSTDTQYF. In DNA form, the CDR3 reads TGTGCCAGCAGCTATAGGACTAGCACAGATACGCAGTATTTT.

This clone has a count of ten or more. The V call is TRBV5-4, the J call TRBJ1-2; 11 bases are shared with TRBD1. The germline V gene encodes CDR1 SGHNT and CDR2 YYREEE (reference sequence). The CDR3 is 14 amino acids. The V and J ends lost 1 base and 8 bases, in that order; junction bases with no gene match: 4. The CDR3 here is CASSLLGTGGGYTF. The CDR3 DNA reads as TGTGCCAGCAGCTTGCTCGGGACAGGGGGAGGCTACACCTTC. Complete variable domain (other parts from reference TRBV5-4 and TRBJ1-2): ETGVTQSPTHLIKTRGQQVTLRCSSQSGHNTVSWYQQALGQGPQFIFQYYREEENGRGNFPPRFSGLQFPNYSSELNVNALELDDSALYLCASSLLGTGGGYTFGSGTRLTVV.